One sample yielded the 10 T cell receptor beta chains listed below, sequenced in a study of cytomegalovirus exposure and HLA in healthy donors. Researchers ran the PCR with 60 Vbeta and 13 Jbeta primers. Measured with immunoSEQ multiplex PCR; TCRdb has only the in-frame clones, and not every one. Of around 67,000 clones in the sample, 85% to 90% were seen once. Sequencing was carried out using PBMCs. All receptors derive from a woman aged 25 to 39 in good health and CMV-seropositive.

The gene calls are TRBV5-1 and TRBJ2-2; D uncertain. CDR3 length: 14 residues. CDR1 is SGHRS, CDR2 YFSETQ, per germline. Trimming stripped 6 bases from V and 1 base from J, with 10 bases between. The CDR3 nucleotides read TGCGCCAGCACCTCTCCCAGGAACACCGGGGAGCTGTTTTTT. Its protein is CASTSPRNTGELFF.

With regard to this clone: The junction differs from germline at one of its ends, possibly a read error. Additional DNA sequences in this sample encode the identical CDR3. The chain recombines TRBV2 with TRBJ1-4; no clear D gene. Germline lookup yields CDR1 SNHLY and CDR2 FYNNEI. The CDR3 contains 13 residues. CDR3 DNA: TGTGCCAGCAGTGTTACAACTAATGAAAAACTATTTTTT. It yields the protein CASSVTTNEKLFF.

The CDR3 DNA is TGTGCCAGCAGCCCTTTAGGAGGTAATCAGCCCCAGCATTTT. Protein: CASSPLGGNQPQHF. V and J are TRBV27 and TRBJ1-5; unclear D gene. V lost 6 bases and J 4 bases, leaving 13 bases between the germline ends. The CDR3 sequence is 14 residues long. CDR1 MNHEY and CDR2 SMNVEV come from the germline V gene (reference sequence).

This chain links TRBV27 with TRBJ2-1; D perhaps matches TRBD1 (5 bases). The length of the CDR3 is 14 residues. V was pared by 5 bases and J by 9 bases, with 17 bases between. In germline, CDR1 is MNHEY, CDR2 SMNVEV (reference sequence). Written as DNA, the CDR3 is TGTGCCAGCAGTCCCGTGGGGCCCACCGGTGAGCAGTTCTTC. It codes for CASSPVGPTGEQFF.

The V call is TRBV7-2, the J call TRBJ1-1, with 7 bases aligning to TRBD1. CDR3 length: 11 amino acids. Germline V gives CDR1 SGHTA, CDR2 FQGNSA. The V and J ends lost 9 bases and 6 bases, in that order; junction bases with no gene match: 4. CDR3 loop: CASDRDSEAFF. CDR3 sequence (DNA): TGTGCCAGTGACAGGGACTCTGAAGCTTTCTTT.

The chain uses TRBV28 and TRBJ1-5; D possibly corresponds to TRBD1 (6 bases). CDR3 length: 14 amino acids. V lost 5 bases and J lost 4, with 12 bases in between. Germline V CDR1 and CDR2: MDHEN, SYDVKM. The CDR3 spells CASSQGGGNQPQHF. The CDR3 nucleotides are TGTGCCAGCAGTCAAGGGGGTGGGAATCAGCCCCAGCATTTT.

The CDR3 sequence is CASSAGGGFRQPQHF. As DNA, the CDR3 is TGTGCCAGCAGCGCAGGTGGGGGGTTCCGTCAGCCCCAGCATTTT. This chain connects TRBV9 to TRBJ1-5; tentatively, D is TRBD1 (5 bases). The CDR3 is 15 amino acids. The V end lost 3 bases, the J end lost 6 bases, and 16 bases lay between the germline ends. Germline V gene sequence: CDR1 SGDLS, CDR2 YYNGEE.

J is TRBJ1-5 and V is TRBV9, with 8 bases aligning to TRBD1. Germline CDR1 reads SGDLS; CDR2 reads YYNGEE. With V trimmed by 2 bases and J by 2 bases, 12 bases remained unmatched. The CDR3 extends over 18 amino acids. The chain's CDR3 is CASSVVDRASPRNQPQHF. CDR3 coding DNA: TGTGCCAGCAGCGTGGTGGACAGGGCCAGTCCCCGCAATCAGCCCCAGCATTTT.

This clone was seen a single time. The CDR3 coding sequence is TGTGCCAGCAGCTTCCAATCCGGAAACACCATATATTTT. Translation: CASSFQSGNTIYF. The chain couples TRBV5-4 to TRBJ1-3; D remains ambiguous. Trimming stripped 2 bases from V and 4 bases from J, with 7 bases between. The CDR3 sequence is 13 residues long. Per germline, CDR1 SGHNT and CDR2 YYREEE (reference sequence).

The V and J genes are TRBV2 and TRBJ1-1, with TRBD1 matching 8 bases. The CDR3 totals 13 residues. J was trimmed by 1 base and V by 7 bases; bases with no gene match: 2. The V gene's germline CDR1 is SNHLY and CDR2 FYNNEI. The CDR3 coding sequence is TGTGCCAGCAAGGACAGGGCGAACACTGAAGCTTTCTTT. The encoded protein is CASKDRANTEAFF.